Included here is one TCR beta chain sequence, with context. Antigen: not known. The authors sorted CD4+ naive, central memory, regulatory and stem cell-like memory cells via CD45RO/CCR7/CD25/CD127/CD95/CD27. The isolated RNA, all of it, was reverse transcribed, so expressed TCRB transcripts were what got sequenced. Produced via immunoSEQ multiplex PCR; TCRdb's table is partial and in-frame only. The sample yields about 170,000 clones, around 7.8% seen once. The data derive from a study of beta chain features in type 1 diabetes. The study, taken as a whole, reports: Shortening that was moderate but significant affected the TCRB CDR3s of Type 1 diabetes patients in all four CD4+ subsets.

The V gene's germline CDR1 is LGHNA and CDR2 YSLEER. Deletions cut 3 bases from V and 4 bases from J, with 10 bases between. The CDR3 contains 13 residues. The V and J genes are TRBV4-3 and TRBJ2-7; weak D call: TRBD2 (5 bases). The clonotype comes from a middle-aged woman with type 1 diabetes. The sample was central memory CD4+ T cells from blood. CDR3 nucleotides: TGCGCCAGCAGCCATGAACGGGAATACGAGCAGTACTTC. It yields the protein CASSHEREYEQYF.